This T cell receptor (beta chain) was sequenced during a study of human T cells and chemical hapten exposure. Turning to the study itself: TCR yields per sample varied, mainly owing to small pooled library volume differences.

The starting material, unfractionated whole blood, was used for total RNA extraction. In this sample, this clonotype turned up many times. This CDR3 is 14 amino acids long. From germline, CDR1 is SNHLY and CDR2 FYNNEI. V was trimmed by 8 bases and J by 4 bases, leaving 18 bases between them. For the library, individual cDNA molecules each received unique molecular identifiers. TCRdb reprocessed the 5' RACE reads with MiXCR, giving one entry per CDR3 protein. This table holds about 140,000 distinct CDR3 sequences, around 4% found once. The chain uses TRBV2 and TRBJ2-7; D is perhaps TRBD2 (7 bases). This sequence was found in a female donor in good health. The CDR3 coding sequence is TGTGCCAGCGGACCAAGGGGGGGTGTTTACGAGCAGTACTTC. Translating gives CASGPRGGVYEQYF.